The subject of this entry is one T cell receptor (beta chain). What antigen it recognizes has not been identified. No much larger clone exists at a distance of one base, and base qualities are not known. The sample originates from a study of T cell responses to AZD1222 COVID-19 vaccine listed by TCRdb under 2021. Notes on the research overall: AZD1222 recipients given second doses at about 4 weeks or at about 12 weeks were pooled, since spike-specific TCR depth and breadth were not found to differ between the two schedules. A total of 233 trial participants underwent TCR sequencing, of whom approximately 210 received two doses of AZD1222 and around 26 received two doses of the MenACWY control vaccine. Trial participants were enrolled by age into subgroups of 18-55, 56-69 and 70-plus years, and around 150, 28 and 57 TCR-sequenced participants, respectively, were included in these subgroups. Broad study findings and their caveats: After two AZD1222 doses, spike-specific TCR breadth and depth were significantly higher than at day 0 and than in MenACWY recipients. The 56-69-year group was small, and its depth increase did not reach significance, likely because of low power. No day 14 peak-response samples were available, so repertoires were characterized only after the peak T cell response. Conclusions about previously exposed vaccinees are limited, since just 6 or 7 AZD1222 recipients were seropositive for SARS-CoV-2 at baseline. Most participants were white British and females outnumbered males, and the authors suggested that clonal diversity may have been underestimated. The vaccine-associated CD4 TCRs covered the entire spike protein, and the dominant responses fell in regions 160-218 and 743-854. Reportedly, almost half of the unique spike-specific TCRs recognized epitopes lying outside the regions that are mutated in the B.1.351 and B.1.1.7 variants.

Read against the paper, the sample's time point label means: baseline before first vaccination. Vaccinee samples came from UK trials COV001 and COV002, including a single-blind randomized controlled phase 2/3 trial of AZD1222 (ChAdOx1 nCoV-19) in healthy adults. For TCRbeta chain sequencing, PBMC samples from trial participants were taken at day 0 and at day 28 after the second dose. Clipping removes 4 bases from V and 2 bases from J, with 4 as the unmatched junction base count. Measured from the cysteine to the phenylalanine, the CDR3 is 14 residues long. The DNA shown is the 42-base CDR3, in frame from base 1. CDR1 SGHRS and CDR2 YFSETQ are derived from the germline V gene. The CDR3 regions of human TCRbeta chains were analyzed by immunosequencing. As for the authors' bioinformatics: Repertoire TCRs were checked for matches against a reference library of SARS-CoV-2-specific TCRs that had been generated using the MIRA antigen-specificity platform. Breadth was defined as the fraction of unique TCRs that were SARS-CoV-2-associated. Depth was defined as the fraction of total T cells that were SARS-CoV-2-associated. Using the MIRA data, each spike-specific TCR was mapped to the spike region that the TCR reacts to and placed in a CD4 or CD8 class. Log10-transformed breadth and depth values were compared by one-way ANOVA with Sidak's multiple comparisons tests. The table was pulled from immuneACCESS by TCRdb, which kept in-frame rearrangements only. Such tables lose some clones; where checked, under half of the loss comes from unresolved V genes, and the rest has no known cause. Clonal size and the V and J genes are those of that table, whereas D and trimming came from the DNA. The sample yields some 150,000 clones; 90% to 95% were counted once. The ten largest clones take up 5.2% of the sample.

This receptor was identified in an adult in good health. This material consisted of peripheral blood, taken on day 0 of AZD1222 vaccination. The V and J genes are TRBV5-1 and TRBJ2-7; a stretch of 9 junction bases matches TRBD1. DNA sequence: TGCGCCAGCAGCGGGGGACAGGGACCCTACGAGCAGTACTTC. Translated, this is CASSGGQGPYEQYF. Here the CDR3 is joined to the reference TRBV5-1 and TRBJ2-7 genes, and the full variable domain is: KAGVTQTPRYLIKTRGQQVTLSCSPISGHRSVSWYQQTPGQGLQFLFEYFSETQRNKGNFPGRFSGRQFSNSRSEMNVSTLELGDSALYLCASSGGQGPYEQYFGPGTRLTVT.